This entry is about one TCR beta chain. Its antigen is unidentified. The data derive from a study of response to subunit inactivated influenza vaccine. Study-wide results and caveats: New T cells are recruited in small numbers by each seasonal influenza vaccination, according to the authors' suggestion.

The CDR3 has 15 residues. The germline CDR1 and CDR2 sequences are SGHAT and FQNNGV. V was shortened by 1 base and J by 1 base, with 11 bases between the two germline ends. MiXCR, applied by TCRdb to the RT-PCR reads, yields one record per CDR3 protein. The table records under 850,000 distinct CDR3 sequences, about 18% of them present only once. The rearrangement links TRBV11-2 to TRBJ2-7; D gene ambiguous. The specimen comprised PBMCs from blood, sampled around 5 days after vaccination. The sequence came from a man in his fifties or sixties who received an inactivated influenza vaccine. This CDR3 reads CASSLAVQASYEQYF. CDR3 DNA sequence: TGTGCCAGCAGCTTAGCGGTCCAGGCTTCCTACGAGCAGTACTTC. The whole variable domain, remainder taken from reference TRBV11-2 and TRBJ2-7, is EAGVAQSPRYKIIEKRQSVAFWCNPISGHATLYWYQQILGQGPKLLIQFQNNGVVDDSQLPKDRFSAERLKGVDSTLKIQPAKLEDSAVYLCASSLAVQASYEQYFGPGTRLTVT.